This passage covers 6 T cell receptor beta chains from one sample sequenced in a study of OX40 agonist ivuxolimab in advanced cancers. Method: immunoSEQ multiplex PCR; TCRdb's copy keeps in-frame clones and lacks some. The data hold about 80,000 clones, with around 85% observed a single time. This material consisted of CD4+ or CD8+ T cells sorted from blood, taken in a trial of the OX40 agonist ivuxolimab. These receptors all come from an adult with an advanced solid tumor such as melanoma, head and neck, liver or kidney cancer.

The chain is built from TRBV28 and TRBJ1-2, with D unresolved. The CDR3 length is 13 residues. V was clipped by 2 bases and J by 7 bases, with 11 bases between them. Per germline, CDR1 MDHEN and CDR2 SYDVKM. CDR3 region: CASSLQRSSGYTF. Here the CDR3 DNA reads TGTGCCAGCAGTTTACAGAGGTCTAGTGGCTACACCTTC.

This chain uses TRBV6-1 with TRBJ1-3; a possible D gene is TRBD1 (5 bases). Germline CDR1 reads MNHNS; CDR2 reads SASEGT. Deletions cut 3 bases from V and 4 bases from J, with 13 bases between. This CDR3 has 15 residues. The CDR3 sequence: CASSDQGHRGNTIYF. As DNA, the CDR3 is TGTGCCAGCAGTGACCAAGGACATCGGGGAAACACCATATATTTT.

V gene TRBV19 combines with J gene TRBJ2-3; tentative D call: TRBD1 (5 bases). This CDR3 spans 15 amino acids. V lost 1 base to trimming and J lost 2 bases, with 10 bases between them. CDR1 is LNHDA and CDR2 is SQIVND in the germline V gene (reference sequence). The CDR3 sequence: CASSIAWTTTDTQYF. In nucleotides, the CDR3 is TGTGCCAGTAGTATAGCGTGGACAACCACAGATACGCAGTATTTT.

There are a few counts of this clone. The chain employs TRBV7-3 and TRBJ1-6, with 7 bases aligning to TRBD1. J gave up 7 bases and V 8 bases, and 11 bases lay outside the gene matches. This CDR3 has 15 residues. Germline loops: CDR1 SGHTA, CDR2 FQGTGA. CDR3 sequence (DNA): TGTGCCAGCGGACAAGGGACAGTAGACAATTCACCCCTCCACTTT. Its translation is CASGQGTVDNSPLHF.

This clone was found once. This chain joins TRBV7-3 and TRBJ2-7; TRBD1 or TRBD2 may be the D gene (5 bases each). The germline CDR1 and CDR2 sequences are SGHTA and FQGTGA. The V end was cut by 5 bases, the J end by 7 bases, with 18 bases between. The CDR3 length is 14 residues. CDR3: CASSPSGGRGEQYF. CDR3 DNA sequence: TGTGCCAGCAGCCCATCTGGGGGTAGAGGGGAGCAGTACTTC.

This chain links TRBV11-2 with TRBJ2-2; D is unresolved. The germline CDR1 and CDR2 sequences are SGHAT and FQNNGV. V lost 3 bases and J lost 1, with 9 bases in between. The CDR3 has 15 amino acids. CDR3 sequence (DNA): TGTGCCAGCAGCTTTGGCATCGGGAACACCGGGGAGCTGTTTTTT. This codes for CASSFGIGNTGELFF.